Shown below are 14 T cell receptor beta chains from a single sample sequenced in a study of cytomegalovirus exposure and HLA in healthy donors. The PCR made use of 60 Vbeta and 13 Jbeta primers. Profiling relied on immunoSEQ multiplex PCR, and the TCRdb table lists in-frame clones only, not all of them. The table has about 120,000 clones, under 80% seen once; the top ten hold roughly 30%. Material for sequencing was PBMCs. These receptors originate from a man in his fifties or sixties in good health and CMV-seropositive.

The chain carries TRBV7-2 and TRBJ1-3; D is ambiguous. V shed 1 base and J shed 0 bases, with 7 bases lying between them. This CDR3 has 15 residues. Per germline, CDR1 SGHTA and CDR2 FQGNSA. The CDR3 reads CASSLGPSSGNTIYF. The CDR3 bases are TGTGCCAGCAGCTTAGGCCCTAGCTCTGGAAACACCATATATTTT.

The CDR3 is CASSTGTSAGNEQFF. CDR3 in DNA: TGCGCCAGCAGCACCGGGACTAGCGCCGGCAATGAGCAGTTCTTC. V gene TRBV5-1 combines with J gene TRBJ2-1; 10 nucleotides agree with TRBD2. The CDR3 covers 15 residues. Germline assignment: CDR1 SGHRS and CDR2 YFSETQ. V shed 4 bases, J shed 6 bases, and the junction held 7 bases outside the gene matches.

In regard to this clone: At one boundary the junction diverges from the germline segment, which might be a read error. This chain uses TRBV6-6 with TRBJ1-2; perhaps TRBD1 as D (5 bases). Germline V gene sequence: CDR1 MNHNY, CDR2 SVGAGI (reference sequence). This CDR3 spans 13 amino acids. The CDR3 spells CASTRTIGIPGQF. CDR3 nucleotides: TGTGCCAGCACCCGAACGATAGGGATCCCCGGACAATTC.

This clone was seen just once. This chain links TRBV6-5 with TRBJ1-2, with a possible D match to TRBD1 (5 bases). The CDR3 loop spans 14 amino acids. Germline V gene lookup returns CDR1 MNHEY and CDR2 SVGAGI. V lost 2 bases and J lost 7, with 14 bases in between. CDR3 DNA sequence: TGTGCCAGCAGTTACGCGGGGCCTGGAGGTGGCTACACCTTC. This gives the protein CASSYAGPGGGYTF.

The chain employs TRBV7-2 and TRBJ1-5; 11 positions match TRBD1. V shed 5 bases, J shed 0 bases, and the junction held 9 bases outside the gene matches. Germline CDR1 SGHTA, CDR2 FQGNSA. The CDR3 runs 18 residues. The CDR3 reads CASSAGQGGGYSNQPQHF. The DNA of the CDR3 is TGTGCCAGCAGCGCGGGACAGGGGGGAGGATATAGCAATCAGCCCCAGCATTTT.

In its sample, this clone was seen a few times. The J gene is TRBJ1-2, the V gene TRBV7-7, with D unclear. V lost 3 bases to trimming and J lost 8 bases, with 7 bases between them. Germline V CDR1 and CDR2: SSHAT, FNYEAQ (reference sequence). The CDR3 has 11 residues. For the CDR3, the DNA is TGTGCCAGCAGCTTCGGTAGCGGCTACACCTTC. Its protein is CASSFGSGYTF.

The chain carries TRBV5-5 and TRBJ2-7, with 7 bases matching TRBD1. Unmatched junction bases numbered 4, after V lost 4 bases and J lost 0 bases. The germline V gene encodes CDR1 SGHKS and CDR2 YYEKEE (reference sequence). This CDR3 has 14 residues. The CDR3 protein is CASSTGTDSYEQYF. DNA for the CDR3: TGTGCCAGCAGCACGGGGACAGACTCCTACGAGCAGTACTTC. The full variable domain, with the rest looked up from reference TRBV5-5 and TRBJ2-7, is DAGVTQSPTHLIKTRGQQVTLRCSPISGHKSVSWYQQVLGQGPQFIFQYYEKEERGRGNFPDRFSARQFPNYSSELNVNALLLGDSALYLCASSTGTDSYEQYFGPGTRLTVT.

The chain combines TRBV27 with TRBJ2-2; a weak D match, TRBD1 (5 bases). Germline lookup yields CDR1 MNHEY and CDR2 SMNVEV (reference sequence). The ends were cut back, 6 bases at V and 4 bases at J, with 12 bases in the middle. There are 14 residues in the CDR3. The DNA of the CDR3 is TGTGCCAGCAGGCCCGACAGAATCACCGGGGAGCTGTTTTTT. Translation gives CASRPDRITGELFF.

This rearrangement joins TRBV30 to TRBJ1-5; D uncertain. The V gene lost 2 bases and the J gene lost 5 bases, with 7 bases spanning the gap. The germline gives CDR1 GTSNPN, CDR2 SVGIG (reference sequence). The CDR3 loop spans 12 amino acids. For the CDR3, the DNA is TGTGCCTGGAGTCAAAACTATCAGCCCCAGCATTTT. Protein: CAWSQNYQPQHF.

This chain links TRBV11-2 with TRBJ1-4; D is possibly TRBD1 (6 bases). The CDR3 totals 14 residues. Looked up from germline, CDR1 is SGHAT and CDR2 is FQNNGV. V shed 5 bases and J shed 3 bases, with 10 bases lying between them. The CDR3 nucleotides read TGTGCCAGCAGCCGAGACAGGTCTAATGAAAAACTGTTTTTT. Protein sequence: CASSRDRSNEKLFF.

This clone has only a few counts. V and J are TRBV6-5 and TRBJ1-2, with 9 bases fitting TRBD1. J was trimmed by 8 bases and V by 5 bases; bases with no gene match: 9. The CDR3 loop spans 14 amino acids. Germline V gives CDR1 MNHEY, CDR2 SVGAGI. CDR3 nucleotides: TGTGCCAGCAGTGAGGGGACAGGGATAATCGGCTACACCTTC. It yields the protein CASSEGTGIIGYTF.

Written as DNA, the CDR3 is TGTGCCAGCAGGCTTAGGCTGACAGGGGAGTGGCAGCCCCAGCATTTT. Translated: CASRLRLTGEWQPQHF. The V call is TRBV27, the J call TRBJ1-5, with 8 bases aligning to TRBD1. There are 16 residues in the CDR3. Germline V gene lookup returns CDR1 MNHEY and CDR2 SMNVEV (reference sequence). The V segment lost 6 bases and the J segment 7 bases; nucleotides outside the gene matches: 14.

This rearrangement joins TRBV5-1 to TRBJ1-5, with D possibly TRBD1 on 6 matching bases. The CDR3 totals 15 residues. Germline V gene lookup returns CDR1 SGHRS and CDR2 YFSETQ. Between the trimmed V and J ends, which lost 4 bases and 3 bases, there was a span of 14 bases. The CDR3 DNA sequence: TGCGCCAGCAGCGTACGCGGACAGCCCAATCAGCCCCAGCATTTT. This translates into CASSVRGQPNQPQHF.

The gene calls are TRBV6-5 and TRBJ1-5; the D gene is possibly TRBD1 (5 bases). The CDR3 runs to 15 residues. V lost 4 bases to trimming and J lost 2 bases, with 12 bases between them. Per the germline V gene, CDR1 is MNHEY and CDR2 is SVGAGI. CDR3 DNA: TGTGCCAGCAGTTGGGGGAGGGGACGCAATCAGCCCCAGCATTTT. As protein: CASSWGRGRNQPQHF.